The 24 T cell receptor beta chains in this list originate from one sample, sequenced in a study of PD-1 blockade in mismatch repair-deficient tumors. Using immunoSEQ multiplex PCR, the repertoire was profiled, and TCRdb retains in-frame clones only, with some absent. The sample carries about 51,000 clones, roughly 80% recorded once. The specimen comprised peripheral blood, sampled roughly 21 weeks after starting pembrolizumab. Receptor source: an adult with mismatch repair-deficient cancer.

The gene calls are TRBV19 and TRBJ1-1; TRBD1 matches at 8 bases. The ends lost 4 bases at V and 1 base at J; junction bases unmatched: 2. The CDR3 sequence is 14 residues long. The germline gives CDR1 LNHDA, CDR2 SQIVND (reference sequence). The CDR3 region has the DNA TGTGCCAGTAGTACCGACAGGGGGAACACTGAAGCTTTCTTT. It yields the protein CASSTDRGNTEAFF.

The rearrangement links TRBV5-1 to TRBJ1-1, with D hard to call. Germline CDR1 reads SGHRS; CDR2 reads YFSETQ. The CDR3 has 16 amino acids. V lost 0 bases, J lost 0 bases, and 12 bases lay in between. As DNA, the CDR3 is TGCGCCAGCAGCTTGGCCGGGCTGGGCCTGAACACTGAAGCTTTCTTT. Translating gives CASSLAGLGLNTEAFF.

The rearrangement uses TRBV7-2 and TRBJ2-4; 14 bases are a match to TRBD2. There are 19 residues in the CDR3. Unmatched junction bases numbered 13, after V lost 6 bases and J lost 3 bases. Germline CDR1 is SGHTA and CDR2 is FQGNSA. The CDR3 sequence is CASSSGGLAGGRGKNIQYF. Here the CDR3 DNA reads TGTGCCAGCAGTTCTGGAGGACTAGCGGGAGGCCGGGGCAAAAACATTCAGTACTTC.

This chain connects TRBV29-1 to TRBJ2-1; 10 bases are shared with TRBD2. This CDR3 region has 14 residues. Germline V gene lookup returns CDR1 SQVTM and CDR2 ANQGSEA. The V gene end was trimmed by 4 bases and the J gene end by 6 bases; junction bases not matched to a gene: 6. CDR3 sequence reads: CSVVRLAGVNEQFF. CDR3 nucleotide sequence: TGCAGCGTTGTCCGGCTAGCGGGAGTCAATGAGCAGTTCTTC.

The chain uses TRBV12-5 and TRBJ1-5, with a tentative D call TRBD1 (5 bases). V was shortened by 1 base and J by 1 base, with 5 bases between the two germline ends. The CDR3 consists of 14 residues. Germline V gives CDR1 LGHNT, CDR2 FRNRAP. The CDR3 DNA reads TGTGCTAGTGGTTTGGGGGGGAGCAATCAGCCCCAGCATTTT. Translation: CASGLGGSNQPQHF.

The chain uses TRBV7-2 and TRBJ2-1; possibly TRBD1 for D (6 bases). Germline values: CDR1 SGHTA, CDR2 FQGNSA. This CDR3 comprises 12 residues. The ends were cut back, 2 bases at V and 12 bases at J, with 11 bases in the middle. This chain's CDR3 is CASSLNTGRQFF. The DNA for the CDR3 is TGTGCCAGCAGCTTAAATACAGGGAGGCAGTTCTTC. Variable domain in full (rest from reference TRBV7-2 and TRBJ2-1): GAGVSQSPSNKVTEKGKDVELRCDPISGHTALYWYRQSLGQGLEFLIYFQGNSAPDKSGLPSDRFSAERTGGSVSTLTIQRTQQEDSAVYLCASSLNTGRQFFGPGTRLTVL.

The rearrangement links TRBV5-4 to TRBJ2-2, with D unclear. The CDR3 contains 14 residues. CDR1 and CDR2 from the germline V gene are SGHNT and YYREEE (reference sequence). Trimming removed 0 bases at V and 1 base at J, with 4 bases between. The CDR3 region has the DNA TGTGCCAGCAGCTTGGACGGGAACACCGGGGAGCTGTTTTTT. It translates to CASSLDGNTGELFF. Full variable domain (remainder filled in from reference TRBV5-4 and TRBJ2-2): ETGVTQSPTHLIKTRGQQVTLRCSSQSGHNTVSWYQQALGQGPQFIFQYYREEENGRGNFPPRFSGLQFPNYSSELNVNALELDDSALYLCASSLDGNTGELFFGEGSRLTVL.

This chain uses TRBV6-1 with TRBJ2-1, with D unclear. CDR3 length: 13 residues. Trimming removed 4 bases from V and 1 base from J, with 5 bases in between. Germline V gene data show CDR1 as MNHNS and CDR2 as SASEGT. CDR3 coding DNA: TGTGCCAGCAGTGGAGTTTCCTACAATGAGCAGTTCTTC. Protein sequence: CASSGVSYNEQFF.

CDR3 region: CAGRGNLNTEAFF. The DNA for the CDR3 is TGTGCCGGACGGGGGAATCTGAACACTGAAGCTTTCTTT. The chain uses TRBV6-1 and TRBJ1-1, with D perhaps matching TRBD1 (5 bases). Trimming left V 11 bases short and J 0 bases short, with 13 bases between. Germline-derived CDR1 and CDR2 are MNHNS and SASEGT. CDR3 size: 13 residues.

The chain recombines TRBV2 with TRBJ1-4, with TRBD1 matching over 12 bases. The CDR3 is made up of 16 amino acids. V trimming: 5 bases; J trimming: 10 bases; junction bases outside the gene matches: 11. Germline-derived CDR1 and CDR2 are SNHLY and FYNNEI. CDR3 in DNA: TGTGCCAGCAGTTCCGGGACAGGGGGCAATTTAGGAAAACTGTTTTTT. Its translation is CASSSGTGGNLGKLFF.

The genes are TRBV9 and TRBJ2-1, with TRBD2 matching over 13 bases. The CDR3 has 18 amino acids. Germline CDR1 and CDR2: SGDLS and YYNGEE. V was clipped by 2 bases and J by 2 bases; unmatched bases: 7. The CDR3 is CASSVGLAGATTYNEQFF. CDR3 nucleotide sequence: TGTGCCAGCAGCGTCGGACTAGCGGGAGCAACGACCTACAATGAGCAGTTCTTC.

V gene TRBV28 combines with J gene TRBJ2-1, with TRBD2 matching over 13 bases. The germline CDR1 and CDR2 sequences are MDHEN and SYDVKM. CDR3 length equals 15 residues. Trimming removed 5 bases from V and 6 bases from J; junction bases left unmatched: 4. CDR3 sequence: CASSQLAGGRNEQFF. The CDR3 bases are TGTGCCAGCAGTCAACTAGCGGGAGGGCGCAATGAGCAGTTCTTC. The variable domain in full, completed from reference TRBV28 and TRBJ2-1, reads DVKVTQSSRYLVKRTGEKVFLECVQDMDHENMFWYRQDPGLGLRLIYFSYDVKMKEKGDIPEGYSVSREKKERFSLILESASTNQTSMYLCASSQLAGGRNEQFFGPGTRLTVL.

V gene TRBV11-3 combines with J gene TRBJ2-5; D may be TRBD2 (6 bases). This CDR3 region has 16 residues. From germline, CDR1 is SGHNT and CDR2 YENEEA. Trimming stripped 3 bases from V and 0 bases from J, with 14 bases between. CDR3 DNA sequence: TGTGCCAGCAGCTTCTTCGGGAGACAAAACCAAGAGACCCAGTACTTC. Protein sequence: CASSFFGRQNQETQYF.

CDR3 residues: CASSISDTGELFF. The DNA for the CDR3 is TGCGCCAGCAGCATTAGTGACACCGGGGAGCTGTTTTTT. This chain connects TRBV5-1 to TRBJ2-2; no definite D call. Germline loops: CDR1 SGHRS, CDR2 YFSETQ. V lost 4 bases and J lost 3, with 7 bases in between. The CDR3 length is 13 residues.

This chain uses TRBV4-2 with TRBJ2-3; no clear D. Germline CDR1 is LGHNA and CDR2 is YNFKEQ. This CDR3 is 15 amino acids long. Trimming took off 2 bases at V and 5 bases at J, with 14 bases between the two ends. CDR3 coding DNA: TGTGCCAGCAGCCAAAGAACGACTCAAAGAGATACGCAGTATTTT. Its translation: CASSQRTTQRDTQYF.

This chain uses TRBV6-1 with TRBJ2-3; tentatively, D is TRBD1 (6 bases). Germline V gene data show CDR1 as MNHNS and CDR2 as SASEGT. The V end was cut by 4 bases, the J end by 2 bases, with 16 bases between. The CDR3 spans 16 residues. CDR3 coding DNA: TGTGCCAGCAGTGGAAGAGACAGGAGATACACAGATACGCAGTATTTT. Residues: CASSGRDRRYTDTQYF.

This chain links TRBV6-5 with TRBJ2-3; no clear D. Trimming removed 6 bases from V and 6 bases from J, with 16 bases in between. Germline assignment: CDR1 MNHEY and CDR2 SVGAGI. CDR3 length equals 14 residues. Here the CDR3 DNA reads TGTGCCAGCAGCGTAGCTCACCCCTCGGATACGCAGTATTTT. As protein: CASSVAHPSDTQYF.

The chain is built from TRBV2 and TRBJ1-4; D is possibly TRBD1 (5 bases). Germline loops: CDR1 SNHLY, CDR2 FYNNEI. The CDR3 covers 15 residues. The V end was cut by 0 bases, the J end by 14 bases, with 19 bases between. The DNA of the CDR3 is TGTGCCAGCAGTGAAGCTGGGGCGGCTACGATGGGCCTGTTTTTT. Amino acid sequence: CASSEAGAATMGLFF. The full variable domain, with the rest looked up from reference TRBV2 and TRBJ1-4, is EPEVTQTPSHQVTQMGQEVILRCVPISNHLYFYWYRQILGQKVEFLVSFYNNEISEKSEIFDDQFSVERPDGSNFTLKIRSTKLEDSAMYFCASSEAGAATMGLFFGSGTQLSVL.

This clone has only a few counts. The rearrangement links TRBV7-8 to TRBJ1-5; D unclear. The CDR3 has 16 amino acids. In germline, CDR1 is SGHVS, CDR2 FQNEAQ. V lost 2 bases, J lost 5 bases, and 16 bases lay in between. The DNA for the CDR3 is TGTGCCAGCAGCTTACAAGTTGGACCCCCTTATCAGCCCCAGCATTTT. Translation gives CASSLQVGPPYQPQHF.

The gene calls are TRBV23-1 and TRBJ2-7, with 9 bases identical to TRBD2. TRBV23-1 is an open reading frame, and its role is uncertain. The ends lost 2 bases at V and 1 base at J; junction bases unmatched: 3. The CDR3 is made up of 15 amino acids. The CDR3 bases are TGCGCCAGCAGTCAAGGACTAGCGCCTTCCTACGAGCAGTACTTC. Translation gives CASSQGLAPSYEQYF.

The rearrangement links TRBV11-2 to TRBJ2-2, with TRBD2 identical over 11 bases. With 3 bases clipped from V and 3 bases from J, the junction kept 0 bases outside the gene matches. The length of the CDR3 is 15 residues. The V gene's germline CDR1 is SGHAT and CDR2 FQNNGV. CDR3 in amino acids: CASSFSGRDTGELFF. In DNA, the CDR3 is TGTGCCAGCAGCTTTAGCGGGAGGGACACCGGGGAGCTGTTTTTT.

CDR3 nucleotide sequence: TGTGCCAGCAGCGTAGGATCTGGGGCCAACGTCCTGACTTTC. Translation gives CASSVGSGANVLTF. The J gene is TRBJ2-6, the V gene TRBV9; no clear D. The germline V gene has CDR1 SGDLS and CDR2 YYNGEE. The CDR3 has 14 residues. V gave up 0 bases and J gave up 1 base, with 2 bases separating them. Combining the CDR3 with reference TRBV9 and TRBJ2-6 gives the whole variable domain DSGVTQTPKHLITATGQRVTLRCSPRSGDLSVYWYQQSLDQGLQFLIQYYNGEERAKGNILERFSAQQFPDLHSELNLSSLELGDSALYFCASSVGSGANVLTFGAGSRLTVL.

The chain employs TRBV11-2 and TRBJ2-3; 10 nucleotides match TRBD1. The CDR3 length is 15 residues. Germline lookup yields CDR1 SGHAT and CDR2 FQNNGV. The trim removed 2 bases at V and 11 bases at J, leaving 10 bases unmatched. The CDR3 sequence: CASSLPGGGTGVQYF. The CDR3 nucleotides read TGTGCCAGCAGCTTACCGGGGGGCGGGACAGGGGTGCAGTATTTT.

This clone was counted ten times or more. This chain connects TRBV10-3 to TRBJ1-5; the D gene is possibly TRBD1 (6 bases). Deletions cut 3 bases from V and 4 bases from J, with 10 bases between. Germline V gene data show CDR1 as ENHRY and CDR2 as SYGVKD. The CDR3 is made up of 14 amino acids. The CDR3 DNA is TGTGCCATCAGTGACAGGGGCATTAATCAGCCCCAGCATTTT. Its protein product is CAISDRGINQPQHF.